This TCR beta chain is drawn from a study of T cells in Graves' hyperthyroidism and ophthalmopathy. Broader study findings: Blood also carried most thyroid clonotypes expanded above 0.001.

Fresh 10 ml peripheral blood yielded PBMCs. The source material, RNA transcripts, was used to amplify TCR beta CDR3 regions. The primer set for the first-round RT-PCR of the TCR CDR3 was HTBI. TCRdb reanalysed the multiplex PCR reads using MiXCR and keeps one entry per CDR3 protein. The profile shows about 600,000 distinct CDR3 sequences, roughly a sixth of them singletons. Trimming left V 6 bases short and J 3 bases short, with 17 bases between. CDR1 and CDR2 from the germline V gene are DFQATT and SNEGSKA (reference sequence). This CDR3 is built from 14 residues. This clonotype has ten or more counts. Its specificity is not known.

This chain connects TRBV20-1 to TRBJ1-1, with a tentative D call TRBD1 (6 bases). Sequencing used blood. The TCR originated in a woman in her forties with Graves' ophthalmopathy. The CDR3 spells CSAYPGARDTEAFF. CDR3 bases: TGCAGTGCCTACCCGGGGGCAAGAGACACTGAAGCTTTCTTT.